This T cell receptor (beta chain) was profiled in a study of CD8 T cells in ankylosing spondylitis. General study findings and limits: Roughly 8 highly homologous variants made up a TCR beta motif, and this motif appeared characteristic of ankylosing spondylitis blood. Earlier authors reported some of these motif variants in reactive arthritis synovial fluid and blood. Disease-associated clones were reportedly significantly overrepresented in matched ankylosing spondylitis synovial fluid. Disease-linked clones bore a CD8+ phenotype, appearing relatively rarely in peripheral blood.

At least ten counts were recorded for this clonotype. Its cognate antigen is unknown. This CDR3 region has 12 residues. The ends were cut back, 4 bases at V and 3 bases at J, with 7 bases in the middle. Quantitative 5'-RACE with molecular barcodes produced the TCR beta libraries. TCRdb independently ran MiXCR on the 5' RACE reads; one entry per CDR3 protein. The sample records some 840,000 distinct CDR3 sequences, around 11% being singletons. This receptor was obtained from a male donor with ankylosing spondylitis. The rearrangement links TRBV12-3 or TRBV12-4 to TRBJ2-7; D unclear. The sample consisted of blood, either unsorted or a sorted T cell fraction (not recorded which). In DNA, the CDR3 is TGTGCCAGCAGTTCCGATGGCTACGAGCAGTACTTC. Protein product: CASSSDGYEQYF.